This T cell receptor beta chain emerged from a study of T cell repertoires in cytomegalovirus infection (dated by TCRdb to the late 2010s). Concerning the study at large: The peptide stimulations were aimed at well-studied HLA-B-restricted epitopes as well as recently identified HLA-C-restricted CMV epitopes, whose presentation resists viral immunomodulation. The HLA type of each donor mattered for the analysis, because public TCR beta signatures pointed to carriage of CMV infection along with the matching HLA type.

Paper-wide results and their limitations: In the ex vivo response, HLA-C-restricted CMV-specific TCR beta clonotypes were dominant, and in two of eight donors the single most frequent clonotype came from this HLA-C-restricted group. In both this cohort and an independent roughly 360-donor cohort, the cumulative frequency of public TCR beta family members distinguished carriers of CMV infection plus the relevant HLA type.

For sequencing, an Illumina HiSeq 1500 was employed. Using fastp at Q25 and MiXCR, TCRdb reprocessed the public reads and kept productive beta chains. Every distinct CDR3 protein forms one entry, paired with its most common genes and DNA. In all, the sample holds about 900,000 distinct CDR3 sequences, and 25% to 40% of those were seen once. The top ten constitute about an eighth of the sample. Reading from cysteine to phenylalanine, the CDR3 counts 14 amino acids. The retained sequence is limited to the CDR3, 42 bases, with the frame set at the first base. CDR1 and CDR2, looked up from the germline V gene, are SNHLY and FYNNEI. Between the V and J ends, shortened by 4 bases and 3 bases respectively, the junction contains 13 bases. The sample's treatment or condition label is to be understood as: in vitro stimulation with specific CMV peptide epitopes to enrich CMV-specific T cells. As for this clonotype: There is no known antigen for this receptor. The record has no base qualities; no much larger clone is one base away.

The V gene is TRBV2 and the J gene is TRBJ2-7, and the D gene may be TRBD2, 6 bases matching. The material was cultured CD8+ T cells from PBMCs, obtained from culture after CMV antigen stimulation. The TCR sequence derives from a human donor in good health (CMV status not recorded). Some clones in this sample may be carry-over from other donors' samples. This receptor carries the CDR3 CASSAVGGVYEQYF. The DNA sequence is TGTGCCAGCAGTGCGGTTGGCGGGGTCTACGAGCAGTACTTC.